The rows below give T cell receptor beta chains drawn from one sample of a study of blood T cells in healthy people across ages. Each CDR3 protein gets one entry after TCRdb re-called the 5' RACE reads with MiXCR. The table has 350,000 to 450,000 distinct CDR3 sequences, about 55% seen once; the top ten hold around 50%. Sequenced input: blood. All receptors come from a man aged 55 to 70 in good health. CDR3s include the opening cysteine and the closing phenylalanine or tryptophan. The order of the fields is V gene, J gene, D gene, clone size, CDR3 protein, CDR3 DNA. The D gene is left open where the match is weak. Clone sizes are given selectively: once, few, many, or a class where the clone is expanded.

v_call: TRBV5-1; j_call: TRBJ1-2; d_call: TRBD1; clone_size: few; cdr3_aa: CASSPLATGDYGYTF; cdr3_nt: TGCGCCAGCAGCCCATTGGCGACAGGGGACTATGGCTACACCTTC
v_call: TRBV24-1; j_call: TRBJ2-1; d_call: TRBD2; clone_size: .; cdr3_aa: CAARTSGSNEQFF; cdr3_nt: TGTGCCGCCAGGACTAGCGGGAGCAATGAGCAGTTCTTC
v_call: TRBV29-1; j_call: TRBJ2-1; d_call: .; clone_size: .; cdr3_aa: CSGGLKEQFF; cdr3_nt: TGCAGCGGGGGGTTGAAGGAGCAGTTCTTC
v_call: TRBV4-2; j_call: TRBJ2-1; d_call: .; clone_size: .; cdr3_aa: CASSQEIINEQFF; cdr3_nt: TGTGCCAGCAGCCAAGAGATTATCAATGAGCAGTTCTTC
v_call: TRBV14; j_call: TRBJ2-1; d_call: TRBD2; clone_size: few; cdr3_aa: CASSSAITGGQFF; cdr3_nt: TGTGCCAGCAGCTCCGCTATTACGGGGGGACAGTTCTTC
v_call: TRBV7-9; j_call: TRBJ2-2; d_call: .; clone_size: .; cdr3_aa: CAQQDTVPRGELFF; cdr3_nt: TGTGCCCAGCAAGATACAGTTCCCAGGGGGGAGCTGTTTTTT
v_call: TRBV6-2/TRBV6-3; j_call: TRBJ2-7; d_call: TRBD1; clone_size: few; cdr3_aa: CASRHRQGYEQYF; cdr3_nt: TGTGCCAGCAGACACCGACAGGGCTACGAGCAGTACTTC
v_call: TRBV30; j_call: TRBJ2-1; d_call: .; clone_size: .; cdr3_aa: CAWSSTGIGQFF; cdr3_nt: TGTGCCTGGAGTTCCACAGGGATCGGGCAGTTCTTC
v_call: TRBV24-1; j_call: TRBJ1-1; d_call: .; clone_size: few; cdr3_aa: CATSDPQNTEAFF; cdr3_nt: TGTGCCACCAGTGATCCGCAGAACACTGAAGCTTTCTTT
v_call: TRBV24-1; j_call: TRBJ2-1; d_call: .; clone_size: .; cdr3_aa: CATSDLRAPSSYNEQFF; cdr3_nt: TGTGCCACCAGTGATCTCCGAGCGCCTAGCTCCTACAATGAGCAGTTCTTC
v_call: TRBV29-1; j_call: TRBJ1-3; d_call: .; clone_size: .; cdr3_aa: CSVTDGGWNTIYF; cdr3_nt: TGCAGCGTTACGGACGGAGGATGGAACACCATATATTTT
v_call: TRBV29-1; j_call: TRBJ2-1; d_call: TRBD1; clone_size: few; cdr3_aa: CSGRTGGFDEQFF; cdr3_nt: TGCAGCGGCAGGACAGGGGGATTCGATGAGCAGTTCTTC
v_call: TRBV2; j_call: TRBJ2-7; d_call: .; clone_size: .; cdr3_aa: CASSETSASYEQYF; cdr3_nt: TGTGCCAGCAGTGAGACGTCAGCCTCCTACGAGCAGTACTTC
v_call: TRBV27; j_call: TRBJ1-1; d_call: .; clone_size: .; cdr3_aa: CASSLVGRYTEAFF; cdr3_nt: TGTGCCAGCAGTTTAGTCGGCAGATACACTGAAGCTTTCTTT
v_call: TRBV4-1; j_call: TRBJ1-2; d_call: .; clone_size: .; cdr3_aa: CASSQGGAGSYYTF; cdr3_nt: TGCGCCAGCAGCCAAGGGGGAGCCGGATCGTACTACACCTTC
v_call: TRBV7-9; j_call: TRBJ1-6; d_call: .; clone_size: .; cdr3_aa: CASSLGGANSPLHF; cdr3_nt: TGTGCCAGCAGCTTAGGGGGGGCTAATTCACCCCTCCACTTT
v_call: TRBV20-1; j_call: TRBJ1-3; d_call: .; clone_size: .; cdr3_aa: CSARDASGNTIYF; cdr3_nt: TGCAGTGCTAGAGACGCCTCTGGAAACACCATATATTTT
v_call: TRBV10-3; j_call: TRBJ1-2; d_call: .; clone_size: .; cdr3_aa: CAISDRQQDGYTF; cdr3_nt: TGTGCCATCAGCGACCGACAGCAGGATGGCTACACCTTC
v_call: TRBV6-5; j_call: TRBJ1-1; d_call: .; clone_size: few; cdr3_aa: CASTGNGAGNTEAFF; cdr3_nt: TGTGCCAGCACCGGAAACGGGGCGGGGAACACTGAAGCTTTCTTT
v_call: TRBV5-1; j_call: TRBJ1-2; d_call: .; clone_size: .; cdr3_aa: CASSRTGSRSYGYTF; cdr3_nt: TGCGCCAGCAGCCGTACAGGGTCCCGATCCTATGGCTACACCTTC
v_call: TRBV9; j_call: TRBJ2-1; d_call: .; clone_size: .; cdr3_aa: CASSTRQDPSYNEQFF; cdr3_nt: TGTGCCAGCAGCACCAGACAGGACCCCTCCTACAATGAGCAGTTCTTC
v_call: TRBV3-1; j_call: TRBJ2-6; d_call: TRBD2; clone_size: once; cdr3_aa: CASRWASGTTGANVLTF; cdr3_nt: TGTGCCAGCCGGTGGGCTAGCGGGACAACTGGGGCCAACGTCCTGACTTTC
v_call: TRBV25-1; j_call: TRBJ1-1; d_call: .; clone_size: .; cdr3_aa: CASSETGGAFF; cdr3_nt: TGTGCCAGCAGTGAAACCGGGGGAGCTTTCTTT
v_call: TRBV11-2; j_call: TRBJ2-7; d_call: .; clone_size: .; cdr3_aa: CASSLDKGRYEQYF; cdr3_nt: TGTGCCAGCAGCTTAGATAAGGGGCGATACGAGCAGTACTTC
v_call: TRBV7-2; j_call: TRBJ2-1; d_call: .; clone_size: few; cdr3_aa: CASSPPAAYNEQFF; cdr3_nt: TGTGCCAGCAGCCCACCTGCGGCGTACAATGAGCAGTTCTTC
v_call: TRBV20-1; j_call: TRBJ2-3; d_call: .; clone_size: .; cdr3_aa: CSARSGGRNTDTQYF; cdr3_nt: TGCAGTGCTAGATCCGGCGGGCGGAACACAGATACGCAGTATTTT
v_call: TRBV16; j_call: TRBJ2-3; d_call: TRBD2; clone_size: .; cdr3_aa: CASSQSERGAGDTQYF; cdr3_nt: TGTGCCAGCAGCCAATCGGAGCGGGGGGCTGGCGATACGCAGTATTTT
v_call: TRBV30; j_call: TRBJ2-5; d_call: .; clone_size: .; cdr3_aa: CAWRSIGTFQETQYF; cdr3_nt: TGTGCCTGGAGATCAATCGGGACCTTTCAAGAGACCCAGTACTTC
v_call: TRBV6-1; j_call: TRBJ2-5; d_call: TRBD2; clone_size: few; cdr3_aa: CASSEVGLAGAKEQYF; cdr3_nt: TGTGCCAGCAGTGAAGTGGGACTAGCGGGAGCCAAAGAGCAGTACTTC
v_call: TRBV18; j_call: TRBJ2-1; d_call: TRBD2; clone_size: .; cdr3_aa: CASSPRLAGHSYNEQFF; cdr3_nt: TGTGCCAGCTCACCAAGGCTAGCGGGCCACTCCTACAATGAGCAGTTCTTC